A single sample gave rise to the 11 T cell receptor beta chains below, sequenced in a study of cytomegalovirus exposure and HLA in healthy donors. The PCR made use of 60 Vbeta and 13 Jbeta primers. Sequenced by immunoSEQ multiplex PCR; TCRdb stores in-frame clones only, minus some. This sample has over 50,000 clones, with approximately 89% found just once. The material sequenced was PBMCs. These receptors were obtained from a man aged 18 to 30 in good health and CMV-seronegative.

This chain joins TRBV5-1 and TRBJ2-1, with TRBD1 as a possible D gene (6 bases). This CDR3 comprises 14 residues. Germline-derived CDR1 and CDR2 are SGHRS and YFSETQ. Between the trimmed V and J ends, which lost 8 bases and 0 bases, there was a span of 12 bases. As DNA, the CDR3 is TGCGCCAGTTTACAGGACAGCTCCTACAATGAGCAGTTCTTC. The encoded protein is CASLQDSSYNEQFF.

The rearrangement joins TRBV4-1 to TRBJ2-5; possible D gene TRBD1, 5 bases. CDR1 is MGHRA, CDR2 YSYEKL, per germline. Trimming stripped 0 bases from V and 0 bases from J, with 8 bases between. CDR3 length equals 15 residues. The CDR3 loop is CASSQDRVYQETQYF. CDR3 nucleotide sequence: TGCGCCAGCAGCCAAGACAGGGTGTACCAAGAGACCCAGTACTTC.

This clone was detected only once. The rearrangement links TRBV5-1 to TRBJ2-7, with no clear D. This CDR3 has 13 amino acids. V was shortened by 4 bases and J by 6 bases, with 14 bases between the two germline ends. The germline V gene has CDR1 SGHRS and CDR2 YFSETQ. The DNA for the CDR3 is TGCGCCAGCAGCGCCGCGAAGGCGGTCGAGCAGTACTTC. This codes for CASSAAKAVEQYF.

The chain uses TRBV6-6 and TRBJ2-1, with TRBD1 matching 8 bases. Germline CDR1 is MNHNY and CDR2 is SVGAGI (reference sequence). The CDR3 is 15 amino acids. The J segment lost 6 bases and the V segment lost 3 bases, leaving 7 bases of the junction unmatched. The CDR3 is CASSYGTGQANEQFF. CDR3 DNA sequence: TGTGCCAGCAGTTATGGAACGGGACAGGCCAATGAGCAGTTCTTC.

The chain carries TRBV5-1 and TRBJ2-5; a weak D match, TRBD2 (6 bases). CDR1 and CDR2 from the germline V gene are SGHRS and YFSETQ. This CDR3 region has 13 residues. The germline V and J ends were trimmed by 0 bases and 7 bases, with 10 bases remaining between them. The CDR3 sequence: CASSLVLRGTQYF. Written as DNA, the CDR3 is TGCGCCAGCAGCTTGGTGCTGCGGGGGACCCAGTACTTC.

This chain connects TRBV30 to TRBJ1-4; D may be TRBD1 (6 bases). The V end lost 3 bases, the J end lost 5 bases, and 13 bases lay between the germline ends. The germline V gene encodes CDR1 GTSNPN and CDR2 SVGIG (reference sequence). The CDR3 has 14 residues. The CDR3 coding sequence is TGTGCCTGGAGGAAGACAGGTTCCAATGAAAAACTGTTTTTT. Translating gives CAWRKTGSNEKLFF.

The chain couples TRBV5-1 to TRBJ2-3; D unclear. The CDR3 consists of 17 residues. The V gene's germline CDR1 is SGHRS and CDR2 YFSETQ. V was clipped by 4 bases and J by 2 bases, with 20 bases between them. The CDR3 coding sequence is TGCGCCAGCAGCGAGTCCCTCATAGATACCGCCACAGATACGCAGTATTTT. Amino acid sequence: CASSESLIDTATDTQYF. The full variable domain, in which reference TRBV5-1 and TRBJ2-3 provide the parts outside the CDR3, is KAGVTQTPRYLIKTRGQQVTLSCSPISGHRSVSWYQQTPGQGLQFLFEYFSETQRNKGNFPGRFSGRQFSNSRSEMNVSTLELGDSALYLCASSESLIDTATDTQYFGPGTRLTVL.

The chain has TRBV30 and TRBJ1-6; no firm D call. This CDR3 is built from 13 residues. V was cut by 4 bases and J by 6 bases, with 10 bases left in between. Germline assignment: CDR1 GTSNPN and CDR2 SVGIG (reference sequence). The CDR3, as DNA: TGTGCCTGGACTCCGGCGGCTAATTCACCCCTCCACTTT. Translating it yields CAWTPAANSPLHF.

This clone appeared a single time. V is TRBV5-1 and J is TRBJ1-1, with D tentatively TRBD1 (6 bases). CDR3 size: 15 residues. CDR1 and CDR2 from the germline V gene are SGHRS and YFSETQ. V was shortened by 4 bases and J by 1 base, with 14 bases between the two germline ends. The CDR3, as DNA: TGCGCCAGCAGCAATACAGGGCAGTCGAACACTGAAGCTTTCTTT. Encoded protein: CASSNTGQSNTEAFF.

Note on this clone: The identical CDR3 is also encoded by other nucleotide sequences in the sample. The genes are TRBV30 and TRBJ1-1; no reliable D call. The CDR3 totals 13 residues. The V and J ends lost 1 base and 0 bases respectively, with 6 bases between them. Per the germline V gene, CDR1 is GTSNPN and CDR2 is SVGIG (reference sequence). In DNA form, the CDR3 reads TGTGCCTGGAGTGGACAACTGAACACTGAAGCTTTCTTT. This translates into CAWSGQLNTEAFF.

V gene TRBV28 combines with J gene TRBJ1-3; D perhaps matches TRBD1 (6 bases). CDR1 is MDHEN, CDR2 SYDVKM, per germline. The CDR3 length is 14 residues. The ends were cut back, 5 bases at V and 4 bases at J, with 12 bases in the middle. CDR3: CASSPTGQGNTIYF. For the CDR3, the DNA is TGTGCCAGCAGTCCCACAGGGCAAGGAAACACCATATATTTT.